The 8 T cell receptor beta chains below all came from one sample that was sequenced in a study of OX40 agonist ivuxolimab in advanced cancers. TCRdb's table, derived via immunoSEQ multiplex PCR, lists solely in-frame clones and lacks some. The sample has roughly 86,000 clones; around nine tenths are singletons. The sequencing here drew on CD4+ or CD8+ T cells sorted from blood, taken in a trial of the OX40 agonist ivuxolimab. The receptors shown here come from an adult with an advanced solid tumor such as melanoma, head and neck, liver or kidney cancer.

The chain employs TRBV16 and TRBJ1-6; D gene ambiguous. The CDR3 is 15 residues long. The germline gives CDR1 KGHSY, CDR2 FQNENV. V shed 0 bases and J shed 7 bases, with 10 bases lying between them. CDR3 amino acids: CASSQSQSPNSPLHF. The CDR3, as DNA: TGTGCCAGCAGCCAATCCCAGTCTCCAAATTCACCCCTCCACTTT.

The genes are TRBV5-4 and TRBJ2-4; 7 nucleotides agree with TRBD1. J was trimmed by 9 bases and V by 9 bases; bases with no gene match: 15. Germline CDR1 and CDR2: SGHNT and YYREEE (reference sequence). CDR3 length: 14 amino acids. CDR3 sequence (DNA): TGTGCCACCGCCAACAGGGGTGAGGGTGGCATTCAGTACTTC. Amino acid sequence: CATANRGEGGIQYF.

This chain uses TRBV6-1 with TRBJ2-7, with TRBD2 identical over 10 bases. Germline V gene sequence: CDR1 MNHNS, CDR2 SASEGT. Germline trimming cut 8 bases from V and 9 bases from J; bases unmatched to any gene: 10. This CDR3 spans 13 amino acids. The CDR3 DNA reads as TGTGCCAGCCGGGGCCTAGCGGGGGAAACGCAGTACTTC. Amino acids: CASRGLAGETQYF.

V is TRBV28 and J is TRBJ1-4, with a weak D call TRBD1 (5 bases). Looked up from germline, CDR1 is MDHEN and CDR2 is SYDVKM. This CDR3 comprises 15 residues. Trimming took off 2 bases at V and 4 bases at J, with 11 bases between the two ends. CDR3 sequence (DNA): TGTGCCAGCAGTTTAGGAGGGGAGGGTAATGAAAAACTGTTTTTT. Translated, it gives CASSLGGEGNEKLFF.

The V call is TRBV5-8, the J call TRBJ2-3; 14 bases fit TRBD2. CDR1 SGHTS and CDR2 YDEGEE come from the germline V gene. The CDR3 length is 16 residues. V lost 3 bases and J lost 2; bases outside the gene matches: 2. DNA of the CDR3: TGTGCCAGCAGCTGGACTAGCGGGGGGTACACAGATACGCAGTATTTT. This encodes CASSWTSGGYTDTQYF.

The V and J genes are TRBV7-9 and TRBJ1-3; D call uncertain. This CDR3 contains 14 residues. V was shortened by 4 bases and J by 0 bases, with 7 bases between the two germline ends. Germline V gene lookup returns CDR1 SEHNR and CDR2 FQNEAQ (reference sequence). The DNA for the CDR3 is TGTGCCAGCAGCTACCCTGCCTCTGGAAACACCATATATTTT. This sequence encodes CASSYPASGNTIYF.

The V gene is TRBV21-1, the J gene TRBJ2-5; TRBD1, the table's D call, was not compared with the DNA. TRBV21-1 is an annotated pseudogene. The CDR3 runs to 16 residues. CDR3 sequence: CASSLPTLAGGETQYF. CDR3 nucleotide sequence: TGTGCCAGCAGCCTCCCGACCTTGGCAGGGGGCGAGACCCAGTACTTC.

As DNA, the CDR3 is TGTGCCAGCAGTGCTGGGGGGCTCGGGGGCAATCAGCCCCAGCATTTT. It encodes CASSAGGLGGNQPQHF. The V and J genes are TRBV2 and TRBJ1-5; D possibly corresponds to TRBD1 (6 bases). Trimming removed 4 bases at V and 2 bases at J, with 15 bases between. This CDR3 is 16 amino acids long. The germline gives CDR1 SNHLY, CDR2 FYNNEI.